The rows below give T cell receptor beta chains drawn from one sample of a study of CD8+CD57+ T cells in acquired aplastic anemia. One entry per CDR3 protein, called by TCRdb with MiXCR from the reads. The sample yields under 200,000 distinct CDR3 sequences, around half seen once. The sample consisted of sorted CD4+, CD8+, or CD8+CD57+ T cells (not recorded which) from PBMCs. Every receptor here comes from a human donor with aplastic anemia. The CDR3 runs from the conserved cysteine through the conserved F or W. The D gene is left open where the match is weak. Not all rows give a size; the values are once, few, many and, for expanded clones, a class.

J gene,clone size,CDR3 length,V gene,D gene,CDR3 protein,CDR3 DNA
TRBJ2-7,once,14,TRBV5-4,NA,CASSRHDDPSEQYF,TGTGCCAGCAGCCGCCACGACGACCCTTCTGAGCAGTACTTC
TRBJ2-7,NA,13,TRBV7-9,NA,CASSWRGSYEQYF,TGTGCCAGCAGCTGGCGGGGCTCCTACGAGCAGTACTTC
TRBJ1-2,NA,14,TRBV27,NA,CASSFGDRNYGYTF,TGTGCCAGCAGTTTCGGAGACAGGAACTATGGCTACACCTTC
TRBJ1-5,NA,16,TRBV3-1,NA,CASSQDSGWGNQPQHF,TGTGCCAGCAGCCAAGATTCGGGGTGGGGCAATCAGCCCCAGCATTTT
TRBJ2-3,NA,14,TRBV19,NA,CASGRGQSTDTQYF,TGTGCCAGTGGCCGAGGGCAAAGCACAGATACGCAGTATTTT
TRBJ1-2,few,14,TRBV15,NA,CATSDHGRGSGYTF,TGTGCCACCAGCGATCACGGAAGGGGCTCAGGCTACACCTTC
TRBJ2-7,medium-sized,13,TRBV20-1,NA,CSAAGATGYEQYF,TGCAGTGCTGCGGGGGCGACGGGGTACGAGCAGTACTTC
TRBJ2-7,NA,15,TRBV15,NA,CATSKASGTFAEQYF,TGTGCCACCAGTAAGGCTTCGGGGACCTTTGCCGAGCAGTACTTC
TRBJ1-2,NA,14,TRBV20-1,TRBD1,CSSYIGQGDYGYTF,TGCAGTTCATATATTGGACAGGGGGACTATGGCTACACCTTC
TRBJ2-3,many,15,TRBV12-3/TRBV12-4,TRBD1,CASSFGTGPTDTQYF,TGTGCCAGCAGTTTTGGGACAGGGCCGACAGATACGCAGTATTTT
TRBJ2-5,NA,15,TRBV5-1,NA,CASSLAAGRQETQYF,TGCGCCAGCAGCTTGGCCGCAGGGAGGCAAGAGACCCAGTACTTC
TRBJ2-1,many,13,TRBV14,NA,CASSRSRDNGQFF,TGTGCCAGCAGCCGAAGTCGGGACAATGGGCAGTTCTTC
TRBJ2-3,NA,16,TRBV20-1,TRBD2,CSARVPLAGRGDTQYF,TGCAGTGCTAGAGTACCTCTAGCGGGGAGGGGGGATACGCAGTATTTT
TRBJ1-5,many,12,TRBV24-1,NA,CATSDPGGPQHF,TGTGCCACCAGTGATCCCGGGGGGCCCCAGCATTTT
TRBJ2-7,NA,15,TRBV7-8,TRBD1,CASSQGATGAYEQYF,TGTGCCAGCAGCCAAGGGGCGACAGGGGCCTACGAGCAGTACTTC
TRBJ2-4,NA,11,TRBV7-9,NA,CASSPGSIQCF,TGTGCTAGCAGCCCTGGAAGCATTCAGTGCTTC
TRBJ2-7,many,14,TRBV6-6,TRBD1,CASSYAGGIYEQYF,TGTGCCAGCAGTTACGCAGGGGGCATCTACGAGCAGTACTTC
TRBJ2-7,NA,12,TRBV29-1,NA,CSVVDRDYEQYF,TGCAGCGTTGTCGACCGGGACTACGAGCAGTACTTC
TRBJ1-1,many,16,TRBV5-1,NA,CASSTGQRAVDTEAFF,TGCGCCAGCAGCACAGGACAGAGGGCAGTGGACACTGAAGCTTTCTTT
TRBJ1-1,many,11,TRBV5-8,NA,CASRLAAEAFF,TGTGCCAGCCGCCTGGCGGCCGAAGCTTTCTTT
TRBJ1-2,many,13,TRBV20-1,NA,CSAASRGLDGYTF,TGCAGTGCTGCCTCCCGGGGACTTGATGGCTACACCTTC
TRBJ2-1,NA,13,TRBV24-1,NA,CATSDPERDEQFF,TGTGCCACCAGTGATCCCGAGAGGGATGAGCAGTTCTTC
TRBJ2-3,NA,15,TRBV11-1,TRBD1,CASSLGQVLADTQYF,TGTGCCAGCAGCTTGGGACAGGTACTCGCAGATACGCAGTATTTT
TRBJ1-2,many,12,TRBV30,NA,CAWSMGDHGYTF,TGTGCCTGGAGTATGGGGGATCACGGCTACACCTTC
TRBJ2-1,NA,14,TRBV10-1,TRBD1,CAISEGQGTGEQFF,TGTGCCATCAGCGAGGGACAGGGAACGGGTGAGCAGTTCTTC
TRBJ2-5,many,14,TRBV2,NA,CASLKMGSGETQYF,TGTGCCAGCCTGAAAATGGGGAGCGGAGAGACCCAGTACTTC
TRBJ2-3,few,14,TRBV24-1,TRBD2,CATKASGNLDTQYF,TGTGCCACCAAAGCTAGCGGGAACTTAGATACGCAGTATTTT
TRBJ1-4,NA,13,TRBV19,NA,CASSIDSDEKLFF,TGTGCCAGTAGTATCGACAGTGATGAAAAACTGTTTTTT
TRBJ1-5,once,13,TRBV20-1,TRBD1,CSARVQGEGAQHF,TGCAGTGCTAGAGTTCAGGGGGAGGGGGCCCAGCATTTT
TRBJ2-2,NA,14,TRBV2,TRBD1,CASSKGQGIGELFF,TGTGCCAGCAGCAAGGGACAGGGGATCGGGGAGCTGTTTTTT
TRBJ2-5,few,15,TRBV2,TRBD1,CASSEGGQGEETQYF,TGTGCCAGCAGTGAGGGGGGACAGGGAGAAGAGACCCAGTACTTC
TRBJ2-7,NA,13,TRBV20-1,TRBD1,CSPFGGQGHEQYF,TGCAGCCCCTTCGGGGGACAGGGGCACGAGCAGTACTTC